The present T cell receptor (beta chain) was sequenced within a study of Tregs in tolerant kidney transplant recipients. A note on this clone: Its cognate antigen is unknown.

This CDR3 is built from 14 residues. V lost 4 bases to trimming and J lost 1 base, with 8 bases between them. Germline V gene sequence: CDR1 GTSNPN, CDR2 SVGIG (reference sequence). Related graft donors supplied nonmyeloablative bone marrow transplants, and mixed chimerism was transient. Study-level points and caveats: Biological reproducibility was not directly addressed in this study. For some patients, primers changed over time, blocking nucleotide-level comparison.

Profiled with immunoSEQ multiplex PCR; TCRdb holds only in-frame clones, not every one. The sample lists approximately 81,000 clones, more than 85% occurring once. This TCR derives from a human patient who received a combined kidney and bone marrow transplant. Some T cells may arise from the graft donor. The chain links TRBV30 to TRBJ2-6; D may be TRBD2 (5 bases). The starting material was CD4+ T cells from blood (PBMCs), obtained 24 months after the transplant. CDR3 DNA: TGTGCCTGGAAAGGCGGGTCTGGGGCCAACGTCCTGACTTTC. Protein: CAWKGGSGANVLTF.